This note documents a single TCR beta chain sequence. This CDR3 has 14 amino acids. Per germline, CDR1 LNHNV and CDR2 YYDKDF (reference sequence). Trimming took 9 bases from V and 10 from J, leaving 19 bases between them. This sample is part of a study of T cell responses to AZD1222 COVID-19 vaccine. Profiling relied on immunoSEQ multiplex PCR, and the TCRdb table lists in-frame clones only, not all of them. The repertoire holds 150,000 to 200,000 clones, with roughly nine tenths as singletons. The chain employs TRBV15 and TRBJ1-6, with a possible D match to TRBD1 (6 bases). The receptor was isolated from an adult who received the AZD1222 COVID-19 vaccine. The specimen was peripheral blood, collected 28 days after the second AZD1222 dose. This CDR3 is CATAPNREGSPLHF. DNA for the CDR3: TGTGCCACAGCCCCTAACAGGGAAGGGTCACCCCTCCACTTT.